What follows are 5 T cell receptor beta chains derived from one specimen sequenced in a study of regulatory T cells in long-lasting Graves disease. The sample's time point: persistent/refractory GD, antithyroid drugs over 5 years with positive TRAb. The TCR library used RNA extracted from PBMCs. To make TCR beta libraries, researchers used iRepertoire HTBI primers and Arm-PCR of CDR3 regions. TCRdb reprocessed the multiplex PCR reads with MiXCR, giving one entry per CDR3 protein. Of hundreds of thousands of distinct CDR3 sequences in the sample, 21% were seen once. The sequencing used peripheral blood mononuclear cells (PBMCs), collected when the disease was refractory, from a patient treated with antithyroid drugs. Every receptor here comes from a female donor with Graves disease.

This clonotype was picked up a small number of times. The gene calls are TRBV24-1 and TRBJ2-1; TRBD1 matches 8 bases. The CDR3 extends over 15 amino acids. The germline gives CDR1 KGHDR, CDR2 SFDVKD. With V trimmed by 4 bases and J by 7 bases, 8 bases remained unmatched. The CDR3 loop reads CATSERQGALNEQFF. Written as DNA, the CDR3 is TGTGCCACCAGTGAGCGGCAGGGGGCCTTGAATGAGCAGTTCTTC.

This clonotype was seen repeatedly, ten times or more. The V gene is TRBV15, the J gene TRBJ1-1; 7 bases map to TRBD1. Unmatched junction bases numbered 2, after V lost 0 bases and J lost 4 bases. This CDR3 contains 14 residues. Germline V gives CDR1 LNHNV, CDR2 YYDKDF (reference sequence). The CDR3 DNA sequence: TGTGCCACCAGCAGAGACAGGGGGGGCACTGAAGCTTTCTTT. It yields the protein CATSRDRGGTEAFF.

This clonotype was found many times. This rearrangement joins TRBV29-1 to TRBJ2-7; D may be TRBD1 (6 bases). CDR1 and CDR2 (germline): SQVTM, ANQGSEA. The CDR3 length is 13 residues. V dropped 5 bases and J dropped 3 bases, with 14 bases sitting between them. The CDR3 DNA sequence: TGCAGCGTTTCAACACGGGACATCTACGAGCAGTACTTC. It specifies CSVSTRDIYEQYF.

The chain carries TRBV24-1 and TRBJ2-2; 10 nucleotides line up with TRBD2. This CDR3 has 17 residues. V lost 3 bases, J lost 1 base, and 4 bases stayed unmatched. Germline assignment: CDR1 KGHDR and CDR2 SFDVKD. CDR3 loop: CATSDLAGVGNTGELFF. CDR3 bases: TGTGCCACCAGTGATCTAGCGGGAGTTGGGAACACCGGGGAGCTGTTTTTT.

This clonotype has a count of ten or more. V is TRBV28 and J is TRBJ2-7; no definite D call. Germline V gene lookup returns CDR1 MDHEN and CDR2 SYDVKM. The CDR3 runs 10 residues. V lost 4 bases, J lost 7 bases, and 5 bases lay in between. The CDR3 DNA reads TGTGCCAGCAGTTCCAGGGAGCAGTACTTC. Protein: CASSSREQYF.